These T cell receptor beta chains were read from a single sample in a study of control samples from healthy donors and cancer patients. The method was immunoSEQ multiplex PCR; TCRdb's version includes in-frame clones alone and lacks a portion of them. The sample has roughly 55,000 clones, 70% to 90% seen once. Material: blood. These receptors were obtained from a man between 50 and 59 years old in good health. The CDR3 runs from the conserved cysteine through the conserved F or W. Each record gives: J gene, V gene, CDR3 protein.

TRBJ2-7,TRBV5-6,CASSLVDRAYEQYF
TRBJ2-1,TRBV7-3,CASSLGNNEQFF
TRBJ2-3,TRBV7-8,CASSLSSTGLSSTDTQYF
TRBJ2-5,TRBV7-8,CASSLGQGETQYF
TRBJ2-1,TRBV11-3,CASKGREAEQFF
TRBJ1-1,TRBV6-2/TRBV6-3,CASSYTRPSEAFF
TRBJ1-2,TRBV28,CASKGARGYTF
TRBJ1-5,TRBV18,CASSTTGSGNQPQHF
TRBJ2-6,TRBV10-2,CASSSYTGISGANVLTF
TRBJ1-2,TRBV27,CASSLLVEGGYTF
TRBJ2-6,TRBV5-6,CASSLRGQGAFSGANVLTF
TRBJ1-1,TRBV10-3,CAISETSGTGGSWTEAFF
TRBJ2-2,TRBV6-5,CASSYSFTGGGELFF
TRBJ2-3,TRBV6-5,CASTPSGYTDTQYF
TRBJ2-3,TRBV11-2,CASSQGLAGVDTQYF